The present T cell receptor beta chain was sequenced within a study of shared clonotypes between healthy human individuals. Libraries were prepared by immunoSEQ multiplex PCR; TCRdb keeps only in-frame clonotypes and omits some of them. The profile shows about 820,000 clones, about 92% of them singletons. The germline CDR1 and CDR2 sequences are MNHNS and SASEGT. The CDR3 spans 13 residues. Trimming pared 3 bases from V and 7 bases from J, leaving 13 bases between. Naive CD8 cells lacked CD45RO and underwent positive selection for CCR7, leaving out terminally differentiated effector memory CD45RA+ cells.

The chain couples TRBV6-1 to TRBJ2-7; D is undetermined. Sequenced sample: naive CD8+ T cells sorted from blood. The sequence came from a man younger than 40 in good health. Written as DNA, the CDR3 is TGTGCCAGCAGTGACGACTCCGAAGGGGAGCAGTACTTC. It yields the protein CASSDDSEGEQYF.